Below, one T cell receptor (beta chain) is given with its context. Its antigen has not been determined. No per-base quality is available; no much larger clone lies one base away. Whole blood was collected in K2EDTA tubes by collaborating institutions according to the institutions' own protocols. For TCRbeta analysis, collaborators shipped samples as frozen whole blood, isolated PBMCs, or DNA extracted from either of those sample types. This record belongs to a study of blood T cell repertoires in COVID-19 (dated by TCRdb to the early 2020s). For the wider study: Samples from collaborators originated in the United States, Italy and Spain and spanned both the acute and convalescent phases of COVID-19. The prospective study material was composed of cDNA or gDNA derived from T cells, B-cell-depleted T cells, or PBMCs. Deeply sampled blood TCRbeta repertoires from subjects exposed to, actively infected with, or recovered from COVID-19 were included in the dataset. The repertoires were made available in a free public database intended to serve as a resource for research on the immune response to SARS-CoV-2. The samples were drawn from two sources: the first 160 participants of the ongoing ImmuneRACE study, and some 1,300 subjects contributed by 6 global collaborators. Nearly every sample came with metadata listing a de-identified subject ID, COVID-19 status, age in years and sex. Where available, HLA class I and class II types were taken from metadata supplied by the sample provider and were not determined by assay-based typing. Overall results and qualifications from the work: How much clinical and demographic metadata was included differed by source and by participant, and the metadata was provided uncurated.

TCRbeta CDR3 regions were amplified from genomic DNA by means of the immunoSEQ Assay, a bias-controlled multiplex PCR. In the original analysis: Nucleated cell counts per sample were estimated from amplification of reference gene primers within the assay. To quantify the absolute abundance of each unique TCRbeta CDR3 rearrangement, sequence reads were collapsed and filtered. For each sample, productive Simpson clonality was calculated by taking the square root of Simpson's diversity index across productive rearrangements. TCRdb provides this immuneACCESS table in a form limited to in-frame rearrangements. Some clones are lacking; in checked studies, under half of them reflect an unresolved V gene, and why the rest are absent is not known. The DNA was the basis for D and trimming; V, J and clone size are from that table. Present in this sample are more than 95,000 clones, 90% of which were seen just once. The ten largest clones take up under 2% of the sample.

The germline V gene yields SQVTM for CDR1 and ANQGSEA for CDR2. CDR3 length: 14 amino acids, cysteine to phenylalanine. The read is trimmed to its CDR3 DNA, 42 bases read in frame from base 1. V loses 4 bases of germline sequence and J loses 2 bases, and the interval between the two ends is 13 bases. The chain joins TRBV29-1 to TRBJ2-3; the D region possibly corresponds to TRBD1 (6 bases align). The source is a human donor with active COVID-19. The donor label of this sample is uncertain. The sequencing input was peripheral blood. The CDR3 reads CSVVRQDNTDTQYF. In nucleotides, the sequence is TGCAGCGTTGTGAGACAGGACAACACAGATACGCAGTATTTT.